What follows describes a single T cell receptor (beta chain). The data are from a study of T cells after yellow fever vaccination. Trimming removed 4 bases from V and 0 bases from J, with 7 bases in between. This CDR3 has 14 residues. Germline CDR1 reads DFQATT; CDR2 reads SNEGSKA (reference sequence). TCRdb re-derived calls from the 5' RACE reads in MiXCR, one entry per CDR3 protein. The table records 300,000 to 400,000 distinct CDR3 sequences, 6.2% of them present only once. The receptor comes from a man aged 25 to 40 who received the YFV17D yellow fever vaccine. The chain couples TRBV20-1 to TRBJ2-6; D unresolved. The starting material was PBMCs, obtained 5 days after the yellow fever booster vaccination. The CDR3 DNA follows: TGCAGTGCTACTCTGCTCTCTGGGGCCAACGTCCTGACTTTC. This codes for CSATLLSGANVLTF.